A single sample is the source of the 18 T cell receptor beta chains below, sequenced in a study of beta chain features in type 1 diabetes. Antigens of these TCRs are unknown. Overall study results and limits: There was a moderate but significant shortening of TCRB CDR3s in all four CD4+ subsets of Type 1 diabetes patients.

Sequenced material consisted of expressed TCRB transcripts (all of the isolated RNA was reverse transcribed). Clones were read by immunoSEQ multiplex PCR, and TCRdb kept only the in-frame ones, dropping some. The table shows around 650,000 clones, with 9.5% to 15% occurring only once. The sample taken for sequencing was naive CD4+ T cells from blood. Source of these receptors: a man aged 30-40 years with type 1 diabetes.

J is TRBJ1-5 and V is TRBV15; TRBD1 might be the D (6 bases). Germline V CDR1 and CDR2: LNHNV, YYDKDF (reference sequence). Trimming pared 1 base from V and 6 bases from J, leaving 10 bases between. The CDR3 has 14 residues. CDR3 DNA: TGTGCCACCAGCAGAGCCGGGGGCGCTCAGCCCCAGCATTTT. Protein product: CATSRAGGAQPQHF.

This clone was seen more than once but under ten times. The chain employs TRBV4-3 and TRBJ1-1; weak D call: TRBD1 (6 bases). This CDR3 has 14 amino acids. V was pared by 4 bases and J by 3 bases, with 12 bases between. CDR1 and CDR2 from the germline V gene are LGHNA and YSLEER. The CDR3 DNA follows: TGCGCCAGCAGCCGCAGGGAGGGGGACACTGAAGCTTTCTTT. As protein: CASSRREGDTEAFF.

This clone turned up a few times. J is TRBJ2-5 and V is TRBV7-8; 8 nucleotides agree with TRBD2. J was trimmed by 4 bases and V by 5 bases; bases with no gene match: 6. Looked up from germline, CDR1 is SGHVS and CDR2 is FQNEAQ. The CDR3 consists of 14 residues. CDR3: CASSPYGGAETQYF. In DNA form, the CDR3 reads TGTGCCAGCAGCCCGTACGGGGGGGCAGAGACCCAGTACTTC.

In its sample, this clone was seen a few times. The CDR3 sequence: CATSSPINTTDTQYF. CDR3 in DNA: TGTGCCACCAGCAGCCCAATAAACACTACAGATACGCAGTATTTT. The chain joins TRBV15 to TRBJ2-3; D is unclear. Trimming took 3 bases from V and 3 from J, leaving 13 bases between them. This CDR3 comprises 15 residues. The germline gives CDR1 LNHNV, CDR2 YYDKDF (reference sequence).

J is TRBJ2-3 and V is TRBV7-3; 13 bases agree with TRBD2. CDR1 and CDR2 from the germline V gene are SGHTA and FQGTGA. This CDR3 contains 17 residues. J lost 2 bases, V lost 5 bases, and 7 bases had no gene match. CDR3 nucleotides: TGTGCCAGCAGCGCCCGACTAGCGGGGGGCCACACAGATACGCAGTATTTT. Its protein product is CASSARLAGGHTDTQYF.

In its sample, this clone was seen a few times. The rearrangement uses TRBV25-1 and TRBJ2-3, with a tentative D call TRBD1 (5 bases). The length of the CDR3 is 13 residues. Per the germline V gene, CDR1 is MGHDK and CDR2 is SYGVNS. The V end was cut by 7 bases, the J end by 1 base, with 9 bases between. DNA for the CDR3: TGTGCCAGCAAGGTAGGGGGCACAGATACGCAGTATTTT. Amino acid sequence: CASKVGGTDTQYF.

This clone occurred a few times. The gene calls are TRBV7-9 and TRBJ1-3; D uncertain. This CDR3 has 15 amino acids. Germline V gene data show CDR1 as SEHNR and CDR2 as FQNEAQ (reference sequence). V dropped 1 base and J dropped 0 bases, with 7 bases sitting between them. CDR3 DNA sequence: TGTGCCAGCAGCTTAGAGACGTACTCTGGAAACACCATATATTTT. Protein: CASSLETYSGNTIYF.

The CDR3 sequence is CASSSGHKEEKLFF. The CDR3 coding sequence is TGTGCCAGCAGCTCCGGACACAAGGAGGAAAAACTGTTTTTT. This chain joins TRBV5-5 and TRBJ1-4, with D tentatively TRBD1 (5 bases). V lost 3 bases to trimming and J lost 8 bases, with 14 bases between them. There are 14 residues in the CDR3. Germline CDR1 reads SGHKS; CDR2 reads YYEKEE (reference sequence). The whole variable domain, filled in from reference TRBV5-5 and TRBJ1-4, reads DAGVTQSPTHLIKTRGQQVTLRCSPISGHKSVSWYQQVLGQGPQFIFQYYEKEERGRGNFPDRFSARQFPNYSSELNVNALLLGDSALYLCASSSGHKEEKLFFGSGTQLSVL.

The chain joins TRBV10-3 to TRBJ1-6; maybe TRBD1 (5 bases). Germline V CDR1 and CDR2: ENHRY, SYGVKD. The V and J ends lost 6 bases and 6 bases respectively, with 15 bases between them. This CDR3 comprises 15 residues. CDR3: CAIRRDGNLNSPLHF. CDR3 coding DNA: TGTGCCATCAGGAGGGACGGTAACCTTAATTCACCCCTCCACTTT.

This clone was seen only a few times. The chain employs TRBV7-9 and TRBJ2-3, with 8 bases fitting TRBD2. Per the germline V gene, CDR1 is SEHNR and CDR2 is FQNEAQ (reference sequence). Trimming removed 4 bases from V and 1 base from J; junction bases left unmatched: 1. The CDR3 is 14 residues long. The CDR3 nucleotides are TGTGCCAGCAGCTCACTAGCGGGCACAGATACGCAGTATTTT. This codes for CASSSLAGTDTQYF.

This clone was detected only a few times. The chain has TRBV7-9 and TRBJ2-3; 11 bases are shared with TRBD2. The CDR3 is 17 residues long. Germline V lookup: CDR1 SEHNR, CDR2 FQNEAQ (reference sequence). V shed 3 bases and J 5 bases; nucleotides not matched to a gene: 10. CDR3 amino acids: CASSFTSGTSGGDTQYF. As DNA, the CDR3 is TGTGCCAGCAGCTTTACCTCCGGGACTAGCGGAGGAGATACGCAGTATTTT.

This clone was counted a few times. This chain joins TRBV7-9 and TRBJ1-6, with D unclear. The V end was cut by 4 bases, the J end by 8 bases, with 18 bases between. The CDR3 spans 16 residues. CDR1 is SEHNR, CDR2 FQNEAQ, per germline (reference sequence). Written as DNA, the CDR3 is TGTGCCAGCAGCTCCCAAGGACTGGCCCTCGATTCACCCCTCCACTTT. Translation: CASSSQGLALDSPLHF.

CDR3 region: CAIRRQENTGELFF. The CDR3 bases are TGTGCCATCAGGAGACAGGAGAACACCGGGGAGCTGTTTTTT. The gene calls are TRBV10-3 and TRBJ2-2, with D maybe TRBD1 (6 bases). The germline V gene encodes CDR1 ENHRY and CDR2 SYGVKD. The CDR3 runs 14 residues. V was clipped by 6 bases and J by 1 base, with 9 bases between them.

Concerning this clone: One end of the junction is discordant with germline, which a read error may explain. The chain recombines TRBV2 with TRBJ2-2; TRBD1 agrees at 7 bases. The CDR3 covers 16 residues. The germline CDR1 and CDR2 sequences are SNHLY and FYNNEI. The CDR3 DNA reads as TGTGCCAGCAGTGGAACAGGGGCTTCGAACGCCGGGGAGCTGTTTTTT. It yields the protein CASSGTGASNAGELFF.

The CDR3 here is CASSAQSSYNSPLHF. The CDR3 region has the DNA TGTGCCAGTAGTGCCCAGAGCTCCTATAATTCACCCCTCCACTTT. The chain joins TRBV19 to TRBJ1-6; D unresolved. Germline V CDR1 and CDR2: LNHDA, SQIVND (reference sequence). V lost 5 bases, J lost 0 bases, and 8 bases lay in between. The CDR3 length is 15 residues.

This clone was observed a few times. The V gene is TRBV2, the J gene TRBJ1-2; 8 bases line up with TRBD1. Trimming cost V 7 bases and J 6 bases; bases outside gene matches: 10. The CDR3 is made up of 14 amino acids. Germline V lookup: CDR1 SNHLY, CDR2 FYNNEI. CDR3 bases: TGTGCCAGCACCGGACAGGGCCATCTGAATGGCTACACCTTC. It specifies CASTGQGHLNGYTF.

This clone was recorded a few times. The rearrangement links TRBV6-5 to TRBJ2-7; D is undetermined. The CDR3 totals 14 residues. Germline lookup yields CDR1 MNHEY and CDR2 SVGAGI. V was pared by 0 bases and J by 3 bases, with 9 bases between. The CDR3 nucleotides are TGTGCCAGCAGTTACTCACACAGAGACTACGAGCAGTACTTC. It is translated as CASSYSHRDYEQYF.

This chain connects TRBV7-9 to TRBJ1-2; D is uncertain. Germline lookup yields CDR1 SEHNR and CDR2 FQNEAQ (reference sequence). The CDR3 totals 13 residues. V lost 5 bases and J 7 bases, leaving 14 bases between the germline ends. The CDR3 protein is CASSLDFARGYTF. The CDR3 DNA follows: TGTGCCAGCAGCCTCGACTTTGCTCGTGGCTACACCTTC.